This T cell receptor (beta chain) stems from a study of T-cell memory formation after mild COVID-19. Study-wide results and limits: The SARS-CoV-2 specificity of second-wave clones reaching peak at day 37 remained unverified.

In its sample, this clonotype was seen once. Its antigen is not identified. This CDR3 spans 15 amino acids. Deletions cut 5 bases from V and 7 bases from J, with 20 bases between. Germline V gives CDR1 GTSNPN, CDR2 SVGIG (reference sequence). 5'RACE primed at constant segments yielded TCR alpha and TCR beta cDNA libraries bearing sample barcodes and UMIs. TCRdb reprocessed the 5' RACE reads via MiXCR and lists one record per CDR3 protein. The sample gives more than 85,000 distinct CDR3 sequences, around 10% of which show up once; 40% is in the top ten. The clonotype comes from a young man who had mild COVID-19 (a few samples of this study predate the infection). Cell type and time point are not known. The chain is built from TRBV30 and TRBJ1-4, with D unclear. The sample taken for sequencing was PBMCs or a T cell subset sorted from them (not recorded which). The DNA for the CDR3 is TGTGCCTGGCGGCCCACCTTATTGGCGGGTGAAAAACTGTTTTTT. Translated: CAWRPTLLAGEKLFF.